This T cell receptor beta chain was obtained from a study of cytomegalovirus exposure and HLA in healthy donors (dated by TCRdb to 2017 to 2019). In terms of the full investigation: An earlier analysis of roughly 610 of the donors reported 276 Gb of sequence data and roughly 120 million unique TCR beta sequences obtained from some 200 million T cells. An early release covering about 600 HLA-typed donors comprised approximately 300 gigabases of sequencing data and around 86 million unique TCR sequences. Of the approximately 400 genotyped donors, approximately 82% fell in the genetic ancestry cluster associated with self-reported Caucasian donors. The study aimed to test whether signatures of past pathogen exposure could be identified by cataloging public T cell receptors. Using immunosequencing, the study profiled T cell repertoires from some 670 subjects and related those repertoires to cytomegalovirus serostatus. Besides the first cohort of roughly 640 subjects, a separate validation cohort made up of roughly 130 different subjects was used. The study combined high-throughput TCR immunosequencing, statistical association of individual TCRs with disease status, and machine learning to predict cytomegalovirus infection status. In a later analysis, previously published TCR beta repertoires from hundreds of donors were re-analyzed and high-resolution HLA genotyping was added so that TCR occurrence patterns could be studied. In the later analysis, no new phenotypic data were used to find candidate immune exposures; instead, reliance was placed on TCR beta sequences and their occurrence across donors. An earlier analysis of around 580 of the donors used high-throughput TCR beta sequencing to judge whether each TCR beta V gene segment behaved as functional or pseudogenic. Alongside the repertoire data, information on donor age, sex, ethnicity and CMV serostatus was compiled. A later genetic analysis used genome-wide SNP genotypes for about three fifths of the 666 donors, treating that subset as a discovery cohort. Every repertoire in the discovery cohort had been generated on one and the same sequencing platform. Class I and class II HLA loci were covered by the typing at four-digit resolution. The number of typed donors differed by locus: about 629-630 for A, B, C, DRB1 and DQB1; 500 to 550 for DQA1; roughly 600 for DPA1; and approximately 450 for DPB1. Five DR-DQ haplotypes were treated as single units for association and clustering because of strong linkage in the cohort. Among some 410 genotyped donors of the cohort, an average of approximately 240,000 unique TCR beta nucleotide sequences was sequenced per donor, of which about 18% were non-productive. Results the study describes overall, beyond this receptor: In a later analysis, HLA-associated TCR beta chains showed more clonal expansion and lower generation probabilities than non-associated chains that were equally common. The classifier was reported to diagnose cytomegalovirus status with high specificity and sensitivity in both the original cohort and the validation cohort. Across donors, most TCR sequences were observed very rarely, whereas some public TCRs were present in many individuals. A later genetic analysis associated a missense DCLRE1C variant with V-gene and J-gene trimming of TCR beta chains, and an independent cohort replicated the association. A later analysis reported that several top co-occurrence clusters appeared linked to parvovirus B19, influenza, CMV and Epstein-Barr virus. The study gave a list of under 200 TCR beta chains associated with cytomegalovirus. The only immune exposure information available for the cohort was CMV serostatus. Because HLA typing was unavailable for some donors at each locus, only the typed subset was used in association tests. When HLA alleles, especially DR and DQ, strongly co-occurred, TCR associations were difficult to assign to individual alleles. Because counts were too low, under 20 rarely observed V segments, including chromosome 9 orphons, were left out of the earlier analysis of over 550 of the donors. Because the 87-base-pair reads could not distinguish some IMGT-functional V segments, including TRBV6-2 and TRBV6-3, those segments were excluded. The authors suggested that the approach could potentially be generalized to other disease states and immunological phenotypes. In vitro tests confirmed that a few of the cytomegalovirus-associated TCR beta chains recognize cytomegalovirus antigens. A later analysis associated 15,000 to 20,000 TCR beta sequences with specific HLA alleles at a false discovery rate of 0.05. In a later analysis, most CMV-associated TCR beta chains were found to appear HLA-restricted, with HLA associations seemingly driven largely by CMV exposure. Only TCR beta chains were sequenced in this cohort, and the absence of alpha or paired-chain data limited detectable features. Presence/absence analyses assumed roughly uniform sequencing depth across donors, an assumption that may not hold. The sequencing pipeline was judged likely to have produced a cluster of highly shared sequence variants as a technical artifact. A later genetic analysis reported fewer N-insertions in productive TCRs among donors in an Asian-associated ancestry cluster than the roughly 700-donor mean. A further reported finding was that TCR beta sequences accurately predicted the HLA-A and HLA-B alleles for most subjects in the first cohort. In an earlier analysis of more than 450 of the donors, most TCR beta V segments were observed in productive rearrangements about 87% or about 30% of the time, broadly matching IMGT annotations. Correlated functional status among segregating V segments might reflect linkage disequilibrium, but an unknown experimental factor could not be ruled out. In a later analysis, TCR association rates were found to vary across HLA loci, with the most associated TCRs seen for DRB1 alleles and the fewest for HLA-C alleles.

Library preparation was by the immunoSEQ multiplex PCR assay. The multiplex PCR relied on a mix of 60 forward primers for TCR Vbeta segments and 13 reverse primers for TCR Jbeta segments. The CDR3 region of rearranged TCR beta genes was amplified from genomic DNA with a multiplex PCR assay. Amplified TCR beta libraries were sequenced as 87-base-pair reads on the Illumina HiSeq System. As for how the authors treated the data: In a later analysis, 77 million or so unique TCR beta chains were counted across the 650 to 700 repertoires, and around 10 million of these chains were shared by at least two donors. A nearest-neighbor algorithm error-corrected the raw reads and collapsed the reads into unique sequences, merging closely related sequences to remove PCR and sequencing errors. To assign V, D and J gene segments, CDR3 sequences were aligned to IMGT reference sequences. For a sequence to be retained, a match of at least six nucleotides was required to both a V gene segment and a J gene segment. A rearrangement counted as productive if the CDR3 had no stop codons and remained in frame with V and J, and every other rearrangement counted as non-productive. CDR3 was defined according to IMGT convention as the region running from the second conserved V-encoded cysteine to the conserved J-encoded phenylalanine. Sequences without an unambiguous match to a single V gene segment were excluded from the earlier analysis of about 600 of the donors. An earlier analysis of 587 of the donors classified V segments as functional when productive rearrangements were above 56.7% and as segregating when the standard deviation between donors was above 5%. A statistical classification framework was built for diagnosing cytomegalovirus status from the catalog of TCR beta chain sequences. V and J gene assignment, in a later analysis, came from comparing TCR nucleotide sequences with IMGT/GENE-DB human TR gene sequences. Using the TCRdist pipeline, a later analysis assigned CDR3 sequences along with most-parsimonious VDJ recombination scenarios. In a later analysis, each TCR beta chain was defined by its CDR3 amino acid sequence together with its V-gene family, and reads without a unique V-gene family were excluded. In a later analysis, several hundred highly shared, low-generation-probability nucleotide sequences were removed to address suspected cross-contamination and a sequencing artifact. For each public chain, a later analysis derived a clonal expansion index from normalized ranks of inferred template counts within each repertoire. In a later analysis, generation probabilities were computed with a VDJ recombination model fitted to out-of-frame rearrangements, and the resulting probabilities were checked against IGoR. Hypergeometric tests were used in a later analysis to score TCR-TCR, TCR-HLA and TCR-CMV co-occurrence, with a repertoire-size bias correction applied to the TCR pairs. In a later analysis, false discovery rates were estimated by permuting HLA or CMV assignments 20 times. In a later analysis, co-occurring TCRs were grouped using DBSCAN, and TCRdist sequence similarity was added for clustering within HLA-allele-positive subsets. Repertoires with fewer than 30,000 or more than 120,000 public chains were left out of co-occurrence clustering, as were a few repertoires with anomalous nucleotide sharing. The table was pulled from immuneACCESS by TCRdb, which kept in-frame rearrangements only. Such tables lose some clones; where checked, under half of the loss comes from unresolved V genes, and the rest has no known cause. That table is the source of V, J and clone size, and D and trimming were worked out from the DNA. The sample contains some 160,000 clones, roughly three quarters of them found a single time. The ten largest clones capture around 4% of the sample.

The cohort was made up of several hundred healthy bone marrow donors. Cohort members were all nominally healthy when sampled, although unrecorded immune exposures were likely present. The donor tested CMV seronegative and was one of the 352 seronegative cohort members. Each donor provided a peripheral blood sample, and peripheral blood mononuclear cells were used for TCR beta sequencing. The Qiagen DNeasy Blood Extraction Kit was used to extract genomic DNA from the blood cell samples. CDR1 and CDR2, per the germline V gene (reference sequence), are GTSNPN and SVGIG. The CDR3 starts with the cysteine, ends with the phenylalanine, and has 15 residues. Only CDR3 DNA remains: 45 bases, in frame from the first base. V and J are truncated by 0 bases and 0 bases respectively, leaving an intervening sequence of 10 bases. Details on this clone: This receptor's antigen is unknown. Base quality data are lacking; no much larger clone is found one base away.

The sequence was obtained from a man in his fifties or sixties in good health and CMV-seronegative. Sequenced sample: PBMCs. This chain joins TRBV30 to TRBJ2-3; perhaps TRBD1 is the D gene, with 6 bases matching. CDR3 sequence: CAWSVPTGSTDTQYF. The DNA is as follows: TGTGCCTGGAGTGTACCAACAGGGAGCACAGATACGCAGTATTTT.